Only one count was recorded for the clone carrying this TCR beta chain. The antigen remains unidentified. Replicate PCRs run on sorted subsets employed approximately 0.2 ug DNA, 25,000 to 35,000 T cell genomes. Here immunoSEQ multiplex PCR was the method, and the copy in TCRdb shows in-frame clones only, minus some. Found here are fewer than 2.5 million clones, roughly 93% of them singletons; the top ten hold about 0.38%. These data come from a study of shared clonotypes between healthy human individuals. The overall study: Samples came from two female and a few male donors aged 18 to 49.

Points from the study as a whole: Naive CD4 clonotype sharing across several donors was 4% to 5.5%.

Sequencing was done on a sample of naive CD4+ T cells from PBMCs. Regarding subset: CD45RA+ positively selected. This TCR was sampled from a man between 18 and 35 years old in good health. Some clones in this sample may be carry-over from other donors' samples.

This CDR3 is CASGLAGSSYNEQFF. The DNA of the CDR3 is TGTGCCAGCGGACTAGCGGGGAGCTCCTACAATGAGCAGTTCTTC. The V call is TRBV28, the J call TRBJ2-1, with 12 bases matching TRBD2. V lost 8 bases, J lost 0 bases, and 2 bases stayed unmatched. Germline V gene data show CDR1 as MDHEN and CDR2 as SYDVKM. The CDR3 is made up of 15 amino acids.